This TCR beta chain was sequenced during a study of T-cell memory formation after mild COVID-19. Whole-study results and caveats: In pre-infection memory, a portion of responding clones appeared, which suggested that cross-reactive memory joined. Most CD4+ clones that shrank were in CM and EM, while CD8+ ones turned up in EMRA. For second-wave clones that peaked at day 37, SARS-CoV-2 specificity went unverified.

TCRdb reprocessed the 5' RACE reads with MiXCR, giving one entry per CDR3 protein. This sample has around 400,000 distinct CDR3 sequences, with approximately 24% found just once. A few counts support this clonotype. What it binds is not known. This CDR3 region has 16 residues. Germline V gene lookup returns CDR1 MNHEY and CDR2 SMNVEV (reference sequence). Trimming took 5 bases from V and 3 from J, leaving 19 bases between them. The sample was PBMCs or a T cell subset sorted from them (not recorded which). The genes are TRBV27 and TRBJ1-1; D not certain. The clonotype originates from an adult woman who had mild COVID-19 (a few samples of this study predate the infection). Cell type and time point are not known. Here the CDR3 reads CASSIGTGTSDTEAFF. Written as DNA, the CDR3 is TGTGCCAGCAGTATCGGCACGGGAACATCGGACACTGAAGCTTTCTTT.